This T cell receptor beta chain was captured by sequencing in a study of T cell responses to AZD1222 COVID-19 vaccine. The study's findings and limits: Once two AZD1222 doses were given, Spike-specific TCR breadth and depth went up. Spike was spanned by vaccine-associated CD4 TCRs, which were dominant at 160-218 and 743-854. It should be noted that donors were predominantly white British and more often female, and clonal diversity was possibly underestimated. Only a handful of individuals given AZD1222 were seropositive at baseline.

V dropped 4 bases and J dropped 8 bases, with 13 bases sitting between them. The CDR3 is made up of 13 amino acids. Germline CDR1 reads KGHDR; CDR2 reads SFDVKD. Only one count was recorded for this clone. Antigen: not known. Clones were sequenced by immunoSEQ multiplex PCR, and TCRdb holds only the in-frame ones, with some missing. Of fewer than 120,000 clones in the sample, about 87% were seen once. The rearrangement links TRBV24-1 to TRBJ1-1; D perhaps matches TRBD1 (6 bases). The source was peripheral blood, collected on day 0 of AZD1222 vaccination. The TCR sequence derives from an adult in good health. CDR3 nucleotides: TGTGCCACCAGTGACAGCCTGACAGGAGAAGCTTTCTTT. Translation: CATSDSLTGEAFF.